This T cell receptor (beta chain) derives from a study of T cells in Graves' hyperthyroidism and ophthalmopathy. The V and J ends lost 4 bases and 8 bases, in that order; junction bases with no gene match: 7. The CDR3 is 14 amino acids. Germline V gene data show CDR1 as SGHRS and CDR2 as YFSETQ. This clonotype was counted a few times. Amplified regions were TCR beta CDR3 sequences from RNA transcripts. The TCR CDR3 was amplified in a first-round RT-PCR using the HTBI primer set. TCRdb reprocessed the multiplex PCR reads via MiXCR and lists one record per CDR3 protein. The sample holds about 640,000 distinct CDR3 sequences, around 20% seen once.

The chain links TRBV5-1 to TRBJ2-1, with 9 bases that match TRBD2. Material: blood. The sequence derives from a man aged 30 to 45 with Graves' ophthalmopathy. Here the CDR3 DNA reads TGCGCCAGCAGCATAGGGACTAGCATTGATGAGCAGTTCTTC. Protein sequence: CASSIGTSIDEQFF.